What follows are 5 T cell receptor beta chains derived from one specimen sequenced in a study of blood T cell repertoires in COVID-19. Repertoires were generated with immunoSEQ multiplex PCR, while TCRdb's copy carries only in-frame clones and drops some. Among 55,000 to 80,000 clones listed, approximately 86% were seen once. Sequenced input: peripheral blood. These receptors were taken from a man between 65 and 80 years old with acute or convalescent COVID-19.

This chain connects TRBV3-1 (or the pseudogene TRBV3-2) to TRBJ2-7; possible D gene TRBD1, 6 bases. This CDR3 has 15 residues. V was pared by 5 bases and J by 3 bases, with 17 bases between. CDR1 is LGHDT and CDR2 is YNNKEL in the germline V gene (reference sequence). CDR3 DNA sequence: TGTGCCAGCAGCGAGAGACAGGATCACTACTACGAGCAGTACTTC. Translated, it gives CASSERQDHYYEQYF.

The chain has TRBV19 and TRBJ1-1; 8 nucleotides match TRBD1. The J segment lost 5 bases and the V segment lost 4 bases, leaving 6 bases of the junction unmatched. The CDR3 extends over 14 amino acids. Germline assignment: CDR1 LNHDA and CDR2 SQIVND (reference sequence). The CDR3 DNA is TGTGCCAGTAGTACCAACAGGGGGGGAACTGAAGCTTTCTTT. It specifies CASSTNRGGTEAFF. The full variable domain, rest sourced from reference TRBV19 and TRBJ1-1, is DGGITQSPKYLFRKEGQNVTLSCEQNLNHDAMYWYRQDPGQGLRLIYYSQIVNDFQKGDIAEGYSVSREKKESFPLTVTSAQKNPTAFYLCASSTNRGGTEAFFGQGTRLTVV.

The table lists this clone with a count of one. The chain carries TRBV30 and TRBJ2-3; 8 positions agree with TRBD2. Trimming cost V 5 bases and J 3 bases; bases outside gene matches: 7. Germline CDR1 and CDR2: GTSNPN and SVGIG (reference sequence). The CDR3 covers 14 residues. CDR3 sequence (DNA): TGTGCCTGGGCCTCGGGACTAGGGACAGATACGCAGTATTTT. Amino acid sequence: CAWASGLGTDTQYF.

This clone was seen a few times. CDR3 loop: CASRRNFNTGELFF. DNA of the CDR3: TGTGCCAGTAGGCGTAATTTTAACACCGGGGAGCTGTTTTTT. The chain has TRBV19 and TRBJ2-2; D ambiguous. Looked up from germline, CDR1 is LNHDA and CDR2 is SQIVND (reference sequence). The CDR3 is 14 residues long. Trimming took 6 bases from V and 2 from J, leaving 10 bases between them.

The rearrangement joins TRBV11-3 to TRBJ2-3; D gene uncertain. V was cut by 0 bases and J by 0 bases, with 4 bases left in between. There are 14 residues in the CDR3. The germline gives CDR1 SGHNT, CDR2 YENEEA. CDR3 region: CASSLDPSTDTQYF. The DNA for the CDR3 is TGTGCCAGCAGCTTAGACCCGAGCACAGATACGCAGTATTTT.